At least ten counts were recorded for the clone carrying this T cell receptor (beta chain). The antigen remains unidentified. Gene names follow the mouse nomenclature. The read finishes 4 residues shy of the CDR3 end, and the germline J gene is used to complete it. Trimming removed 0 bases from V and 0 bases from J, with 11 bases in between. Germline-derived CDR1 and CDR2 are NNHDY and SYVADS. The CDR3 is made up of 16 amino acids. The source of the sample is a study of CD8+ T cells in alopecia areata. General study findings and limits: Tissue-resident alphabeta T cells belonging to normal skin likewise get sequenced within scalp specimens.

As the sequencing template, cDNA was produced by extracting RNA and reverse transcribing it. TCRdb keeps only in-frame clones here, not all; method: immunoSEQ multiplex PCR. Listed for the sample are over 100,000 clones, none seen a single time. The chain joins TRBV13-3 to TRBJ2-3; D might be TRBD1 (6 bases). Sequencing was performed on lesional skin. The sequence came from a C3H/HeJ mouse with alopecia areata. MHC haplotype: H2-k. The CDR3 sequence: CASSDGDKTSAETLYF. The CDR3 bases that were read are TGTGCCAGCAGTGATGGGGACAAAACTAGTGCAGAA.